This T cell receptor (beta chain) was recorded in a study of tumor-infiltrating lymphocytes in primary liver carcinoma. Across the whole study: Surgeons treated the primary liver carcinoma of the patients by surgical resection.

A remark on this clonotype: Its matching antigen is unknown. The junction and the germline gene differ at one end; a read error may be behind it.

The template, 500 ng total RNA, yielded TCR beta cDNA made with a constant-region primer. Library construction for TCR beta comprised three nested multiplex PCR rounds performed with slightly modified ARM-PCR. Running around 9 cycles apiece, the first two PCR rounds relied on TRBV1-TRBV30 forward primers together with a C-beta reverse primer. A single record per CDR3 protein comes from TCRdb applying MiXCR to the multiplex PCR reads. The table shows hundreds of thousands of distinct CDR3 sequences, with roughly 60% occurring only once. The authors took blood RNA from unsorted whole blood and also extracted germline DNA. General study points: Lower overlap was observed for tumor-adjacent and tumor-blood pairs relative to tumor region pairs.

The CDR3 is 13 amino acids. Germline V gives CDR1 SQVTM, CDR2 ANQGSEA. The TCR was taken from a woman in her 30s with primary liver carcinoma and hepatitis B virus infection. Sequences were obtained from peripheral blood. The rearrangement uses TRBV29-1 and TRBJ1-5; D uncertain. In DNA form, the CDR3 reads TGCGGCGTTGGTGGTGGGAACGGCCAGCCCCAGCATTTT. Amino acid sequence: CGVGGGNGQPQHF. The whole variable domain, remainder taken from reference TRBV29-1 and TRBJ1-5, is SAVISQKPSRDICQRGTSLTIQCQVDSQVTMMFWYRQQPGQSLTLIATANQGSEATYESGFVIDKFPISRPNLTFSTLTVSNMSPEDSSIYLCGVGGGNGQPQHFGDGTRLSIL.